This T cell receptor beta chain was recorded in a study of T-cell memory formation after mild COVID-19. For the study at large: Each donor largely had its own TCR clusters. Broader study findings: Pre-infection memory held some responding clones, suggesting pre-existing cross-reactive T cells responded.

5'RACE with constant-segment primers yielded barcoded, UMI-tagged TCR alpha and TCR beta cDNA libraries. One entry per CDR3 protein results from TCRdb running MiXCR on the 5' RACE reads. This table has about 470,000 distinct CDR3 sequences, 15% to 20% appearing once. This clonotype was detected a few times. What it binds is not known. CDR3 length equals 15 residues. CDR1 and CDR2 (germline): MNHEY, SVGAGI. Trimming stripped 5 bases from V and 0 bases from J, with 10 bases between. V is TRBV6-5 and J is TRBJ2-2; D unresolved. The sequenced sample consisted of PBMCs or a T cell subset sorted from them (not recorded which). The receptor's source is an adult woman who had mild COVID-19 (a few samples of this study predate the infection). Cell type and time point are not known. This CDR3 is CASSRAGSNTGELFF. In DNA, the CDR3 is TGTGCCAGCAGTAGGGCTGGATCGAACACCGGGGAGCTGTTTTTT.